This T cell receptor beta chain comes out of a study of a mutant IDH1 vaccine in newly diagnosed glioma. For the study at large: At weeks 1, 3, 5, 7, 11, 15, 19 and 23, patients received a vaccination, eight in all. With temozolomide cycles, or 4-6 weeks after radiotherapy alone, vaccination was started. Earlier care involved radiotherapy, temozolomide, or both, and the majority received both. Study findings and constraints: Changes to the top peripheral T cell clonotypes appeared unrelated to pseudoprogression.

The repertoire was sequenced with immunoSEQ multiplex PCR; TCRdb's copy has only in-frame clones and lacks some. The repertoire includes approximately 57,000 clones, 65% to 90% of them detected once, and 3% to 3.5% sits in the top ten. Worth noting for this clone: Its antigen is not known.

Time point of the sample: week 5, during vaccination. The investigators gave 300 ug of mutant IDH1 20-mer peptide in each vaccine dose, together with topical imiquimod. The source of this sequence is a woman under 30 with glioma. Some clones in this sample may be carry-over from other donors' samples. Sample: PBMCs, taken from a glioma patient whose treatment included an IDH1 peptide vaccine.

The CDR3 coding sequence is TGCGCCAGCAGCTTGGCAGGGGGCCACGAGCAGTACTTC. Protein sequence: CASSLAGGHEQYF. The chain has TRBV5-1 and TRBJ2-7, with 8 bases that match TRBD1. The CDR3 is made up of 13 amino acids. Germline CDR1 reads SGHRS; CDR2 reads YFSETQ. Unmatched junction bases numbered 1, after V lost 0 bases and J lost 5 bases.